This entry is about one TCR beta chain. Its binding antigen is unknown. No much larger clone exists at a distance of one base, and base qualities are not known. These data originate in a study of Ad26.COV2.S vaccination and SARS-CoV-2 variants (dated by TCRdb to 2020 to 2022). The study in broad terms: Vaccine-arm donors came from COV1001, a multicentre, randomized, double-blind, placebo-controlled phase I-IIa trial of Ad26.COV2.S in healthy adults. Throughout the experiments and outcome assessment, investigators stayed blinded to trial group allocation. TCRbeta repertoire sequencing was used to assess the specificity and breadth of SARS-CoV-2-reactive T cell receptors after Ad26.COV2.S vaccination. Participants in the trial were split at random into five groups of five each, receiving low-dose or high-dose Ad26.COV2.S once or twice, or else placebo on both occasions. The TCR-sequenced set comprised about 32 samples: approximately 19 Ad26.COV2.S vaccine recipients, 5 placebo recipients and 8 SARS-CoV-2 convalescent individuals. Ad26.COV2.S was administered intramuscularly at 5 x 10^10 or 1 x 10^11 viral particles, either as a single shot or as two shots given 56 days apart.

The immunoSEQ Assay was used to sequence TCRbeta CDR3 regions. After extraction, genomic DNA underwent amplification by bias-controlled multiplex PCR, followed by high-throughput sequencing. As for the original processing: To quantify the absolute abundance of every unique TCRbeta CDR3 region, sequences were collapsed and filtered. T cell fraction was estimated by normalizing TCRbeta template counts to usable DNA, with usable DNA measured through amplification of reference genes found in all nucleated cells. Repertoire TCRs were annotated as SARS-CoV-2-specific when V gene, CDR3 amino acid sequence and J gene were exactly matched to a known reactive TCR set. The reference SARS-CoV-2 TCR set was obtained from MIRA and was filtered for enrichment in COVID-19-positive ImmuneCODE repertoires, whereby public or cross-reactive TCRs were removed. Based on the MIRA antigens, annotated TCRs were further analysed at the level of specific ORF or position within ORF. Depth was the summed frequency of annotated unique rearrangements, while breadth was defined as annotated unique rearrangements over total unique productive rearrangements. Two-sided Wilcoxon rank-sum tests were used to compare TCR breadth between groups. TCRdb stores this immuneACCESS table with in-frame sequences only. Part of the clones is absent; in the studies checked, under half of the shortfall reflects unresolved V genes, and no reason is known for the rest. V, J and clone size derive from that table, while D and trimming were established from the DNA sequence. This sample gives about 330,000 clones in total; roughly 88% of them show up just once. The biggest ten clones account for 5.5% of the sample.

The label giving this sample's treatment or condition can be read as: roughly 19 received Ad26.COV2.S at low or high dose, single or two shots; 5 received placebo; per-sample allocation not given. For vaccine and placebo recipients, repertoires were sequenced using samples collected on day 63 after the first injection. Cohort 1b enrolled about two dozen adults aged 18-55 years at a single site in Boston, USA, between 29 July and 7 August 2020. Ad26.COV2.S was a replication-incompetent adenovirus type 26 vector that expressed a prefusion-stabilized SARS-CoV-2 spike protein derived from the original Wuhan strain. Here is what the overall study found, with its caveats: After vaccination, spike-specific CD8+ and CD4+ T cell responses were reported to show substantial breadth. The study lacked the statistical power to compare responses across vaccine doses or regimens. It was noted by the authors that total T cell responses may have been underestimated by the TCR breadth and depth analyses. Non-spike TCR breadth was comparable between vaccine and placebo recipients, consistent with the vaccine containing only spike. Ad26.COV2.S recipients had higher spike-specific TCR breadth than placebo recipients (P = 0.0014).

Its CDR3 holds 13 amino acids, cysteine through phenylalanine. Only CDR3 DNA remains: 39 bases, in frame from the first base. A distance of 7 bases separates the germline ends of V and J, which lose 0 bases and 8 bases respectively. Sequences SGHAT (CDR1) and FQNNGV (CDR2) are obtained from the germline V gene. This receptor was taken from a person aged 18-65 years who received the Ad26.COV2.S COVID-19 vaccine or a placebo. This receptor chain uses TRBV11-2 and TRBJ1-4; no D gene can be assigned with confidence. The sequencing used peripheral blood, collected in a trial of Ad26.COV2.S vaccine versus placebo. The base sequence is TGTGCCAGCAGCTTAGAGCGTGTCGAAAAACTGTTTTTT. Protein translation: CASSLERVEKLFF. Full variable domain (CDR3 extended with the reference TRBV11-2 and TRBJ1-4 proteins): EAGVAQSPRYKIIEKRQSVAFWCNPISGHATLYWYQQILGQGPKLLIQFQNNGVVDDSQLPKDRFSAERLKGVDSTLKIQPAKLEDSAVYLCASSLERVEKLFFGSGTQLSVL.